A selection of T cell receptor beta chains follows, all from one sample in a study of cytomegalovirus exposure and HLA in healthy donors. The repertoire was sequenced with immunoSEQ multiplex PCR; TCRdb's copy has only in-frame clones and lacks some. The sample lists approximately 250,000 clones, around 80% occurring once. Specimen: PBMCs. The origin of the receptors is a boy between 10 and 17 years old in good health and CMV-seronegative. Both conserved end residues are part of each CDR3. D genes are given only for firm matches. Rows give clone size only sometimes, using once, few, many, or a class for an expanded clone.

len	v_gene	j_gene	abundance	d_gene	CDR3aa	CDR3nt
13	TRBV30	TRBJ1-2	few	NA	CAWSGYGGNGYTF	TGTGCCTGGAGTGGGTACGGGGGAAATGGCTACACCTTC
11	TRBV30	TRBJ2-7	NA	NA	CAWSQKGLKYF	TGTGCCTGGAGTCAAAAGGGACTTAAGTACTTC
15	TRBV7-9	TRBJ2-3	NA	NA	CASSPAGGGTDTQYF	TGTGCCAGCAGCCCAGCGGGTGGAGGCACAGATACGCAGTATTTT
14	TRBV4-1	TRBJ2-7	once	NA	CASSSPGQFSEQYF	TGCGCCAGCAGCTCCCCCGGACAATTTAGCGAGCAGTACTTC
16	TRBV11-3	TRBJ2-5	once	NA	CASSFPSGRSEETQYF	TGTGCCAGCAGCTTTCCGTCGGGTCGATCAGAAGAGACCCAGTACTTC
15	TRBV5-4	TRBJ1-5	NA	NA	CASSRWGGGDQPQHF	TGTGCCAGCAGCCGCTGGGGGGGTGGTGACCAGCCCCAGCATTTT
15	TRBV28	TRBJ1-2	NA	NA	CASNPGQLSQYGYTF	TGTGCCAGCAATCCCGGACAGCTGTCGCAGTATGGCTACACCTTC
17	TRBV19	TRBJ1-2	NA	TRBD1	CASSIWFGTGVQGGYTF	TGTGCCAGTAGTATTTGGTTCGGGACAGGGGTTCAAGGTGGCTACACCTTC
16	TRBV2	TRBJ2-1	NA	TRBD2	CASSSTSGGIYNEQFF	TGTGCCAGCAGTTCAACTAGCGGGGGCATTTACAATGAGCAGTTCTTC
13	TRBV13	TRBJ1-5	NA	NA	CASSDQGYQPQHF	TGTGCCAGCAGCGATCAGGGGTACCAGCCCCAGCATTTT
13	TRBV5-4	TRBJ2-7	NA	TRBD1	CASRTGHRDEQYF	TGTGCCAGTCGGACAGGGCATCGGGACGAGCAGTACTTC
16	TRBV27	TRBJ1-1	NA	TRBD1	CASSLSPTGVNTEAFF	TGTGCCAGCAGTTTATCCCCGACAGGGGTGAACACTGAAGCTTTCTTT
12	TRBV6-5	TRBJ2-7	few	NA	CASTLDGYEQYF	TGTGCCAGCACCCTAGATGGTTACGAGCAGTACTTC
12	TRBV2	TRBJ1-1	NA	NA	CAGEGVITEAFF	TGTGCCGGTGAGGGGGTGATCACTGAAGCTTTCTTT
17	TRBV11-3	TRBJ1-1	NA	TRBD1	CASSPRDRVLLNTEAFF	TGTGCCAGCAGCCCAAGGGACAGGGTCCTCCTCAACACTGAAGCTTTCTTT
14	TRBV6-1	TRBJ2-7	NA	TRBD2	CASSGLAEPYEQYF	TGTGCCAGCAGTGGACTAGCGGAACCCTACGAGCAGTACTTC
15	TRBV6-6	TRBJ1-5	NA	TRBD1	CASSYSGDRSQPQHF	TGTGCCAGCAGTTACTCGGGGGACAGAAGTCAGCCCCAGCATTTT
15	TRBV4-1	TRBJ2-1	NA	NA	CASSSIGGGYNEQFF	TGCGCCAGCAGCTCCATAGGGGGGGGGTACAATGAGCAGTTCTTC
16	TRBV5-6	TRBJ2-5	NA	TRBD2	CASSGRLAGSQETQYF	TGTGCCAGCAGCGGGAGACTAGCGGGATCTCAAGAGACCCAGTACTTC
16	TRBV7-7	TRBJ2-5	NA	TRBD1	CASSPTGGLLQETQYF	TGTGCTAGCAGCCCGACAGGGGGCCTTCTCCAAGAGACCCAGTACTTC
13	TRBV6-6	TRBJ1-5	NA	NA	CASSYGGGQPQHF	TGTGCCAGCAGTTACGGGGGAGGGCAGCCCCAGCATTTT
14	TRBV19	TRBJ2-3	NA	TRBD1	CASSSQGVTDTQYF	TGTGCCAGTAGTAGCCAGGGGGTCACAGATACGCAGTATTTT
14	TRBV6-1	TRBJ2-7	NA	TRBD2	CASHTSQGLYEQYF	TGTGCCAGCCACACTAGCCAGGGACTATACGAGCAGTACTTC
14	TRBV15	TRBJ2-1	once	TRBD2	CATSKAGEGNEQFF	TGTGCCACCAGCAAAGCGGGAGAGGGGAATGAGCAGTTCTTC